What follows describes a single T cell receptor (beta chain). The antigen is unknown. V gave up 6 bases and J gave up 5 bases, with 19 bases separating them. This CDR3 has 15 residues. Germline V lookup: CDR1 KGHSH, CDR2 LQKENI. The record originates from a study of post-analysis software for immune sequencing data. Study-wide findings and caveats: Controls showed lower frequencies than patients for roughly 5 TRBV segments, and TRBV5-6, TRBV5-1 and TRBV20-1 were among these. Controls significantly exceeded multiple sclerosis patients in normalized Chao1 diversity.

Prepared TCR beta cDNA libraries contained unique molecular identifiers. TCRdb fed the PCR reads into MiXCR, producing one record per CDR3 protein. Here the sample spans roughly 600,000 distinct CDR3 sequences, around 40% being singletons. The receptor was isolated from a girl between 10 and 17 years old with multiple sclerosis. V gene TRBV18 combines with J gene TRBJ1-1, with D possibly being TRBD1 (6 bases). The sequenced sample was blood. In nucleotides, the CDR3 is TGTGCCAGCTCCCAGGCACGGCAGGGGAGGACTGAAGCTTTCTTT. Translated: CASSQARQGRTEAFF.